The source of this T cell receptor (beta chain) is a study of T cells in tumors after PD-1 blockade. Study-wide background: Some patients also took daily vismodegib 150 mg during anti-PD-1 treatment.

TCRdb's copy holds only in-frame clones and misses some; the assay was immunoSEQ multiplex PCR. The sample holds approximately 59,000 clones, 80% seen once. V shed 4 bases and J 4 bases; nucleotides not matched to a gene: 5. From germline, CDR1 is MNHNS and CDR2 SASEGT. This CDR3 comprises 14 residues. Template: tumor biopsy or peripheral blood genomic DNA, about 600-6,004 ng per sample. Sample: PBMCs, taken before anti-PD-1 treatment. The receptor was derived from a human donor with basal cell carcinoma. The chain combines TRBV6-1 with TRBJ2-3; 7 bases agree with TRBD1. As DNA, the CDR3 is TGTGCCAGCAGTGGAGCAGGGGGATCAGATACGCAGTATTTT. This translates into CASSGAGGSDTQYF.